The clone carrying this T cell receptor beta chain was counted many times. Its antigen is not known. This specimen belongs to a study of regulatory T cells in long-lasting Graves disease. As for the study in general: Treatment with antithyroid drugs for over 5 years, together with positive TSH receptor antibodies, meant persistent Graves' disease. The study's findings and limits: Comparison showed that persistent patients shared more public clonotypes (about 2,600) than new patients (nearly 1,000).

The CDR3 totals 14 residues. The V and J ends lost 5 bases and 3 bases respectively, with 10 bases between them. Germline CDR1 is SNHLY and CDR2 is FYNNEI. Time point: persistent/refractory GD, antithyroid drugs over 5 years with positive TRAb. Extracted PBMC RNA gave rise to the TCR library. Approximately 8.3 milliliters of peripheral blood went into EDTA tubes. Combining iRepertoire HTBI primers with Arm-PCR of CDR3 regions, the authors built TCR beta libraries. TCRdb re-derived calls from the multiplex PCR reads in MiXCR, one entry per CDR3 protein. The data hold 700,000 or so distinct CDR3 sequences, with approximately 31% observed a single time.

J is TRBJ2-2 and V is TRBV2; perhaps TRBD2 as D (6 bases). This sequence originates from a female donor with Graves disease. This sample comprised peripheral blood mononuclear cells (PBMCs), obtained when the disease was refractory, from a patient treated with antithyroid drugs. The CDR3 DNA follows: TGTGCCAGCAGTTCCGGGACTTACACCGGGGAGCTGTTTTTT. Its translation: CASSSGTYTGELFF.